The T cell receptor (beta chain) described here comes from a study of T-cell memory formation after mild COVID-19. CDR3 length: 14 residues. Trimming cost V 2 bases and J 1 base, with 8 bases left between them. CDR1 SGHTA and CDR2 FQGNSA come from the germline V gene. Study results and limitations: Day 15 to 85 contracting clones showed balanced CD4/CD8; later expanders leaned CD4+.

The TCR alpha and TCR beta cDNA libraries, bearing sample barcodes and UMIs, were generated by 5'RACE using constant-segment primers. TCRdb used MiXCR to reprocess the 5' RACE reads, holding one entry per CDR3 protein. The sample yields a few hundred thousand distinct CDR3 sequences, approximately 15% seen once. This clonotype has just a few counts. Antigen: not known. The TCR comes from a man between 18 and 35 years old who had mild COVID-19 (a few samples of this study predate the infection). Cell type and time point are not known. Sequencing was performed on PBMCs or a T cell subset sorted from them (not recorded which). V gene TRBV7-2 combines with J gene TRBJ2-5; unclear D gene. The CDR3 loop is CASSLSAFQETQYF. DNA for the CDR3: TGTGCCAGCAGCTTAAGCGCGTTCCAAGAGACCCAGTACTTC.